One and the same sample provided the 9 T cell receptor beta chains below, sequenced in a study of blood T cells in healthy people across ages. The authors ran a second PCR of about 7 to 11 cycles using a sample-barcoded 5' primer and a J-beta primer mix. Each CDR3 protein is one row after TCRdb ran MiXCR on the 5' RACE reads. The table includes roughly 900,000 distinct CDR3 sequences, roughly 26% detected once. Sequencing input: blood. The receptor source for this set is an elderly woman in good health.

The table lists this clonotype with many counts. The chain has TRBV7-2 and TRBJ2-7, with unresolved D. The CDR3 has 13 residues. The V end lost 1 base, the J end lost 5 bases, and 9 bases lay between the germline ends. Germline V gene lookup returns CDR1 SGHTA and CDR2 FQGNSA. The CDR3 coding sequence is TGTGCCAGCAGCTTAGGCCCTCAGGACGAGCAGTACTTC. It encodes CASSLGPQDEQYF.

This sequence joins TRBV12-3 or TRBV12-4 and TRBJ2-4; 11 positions agree with TRBD2. Trimming took 6 bases from V and 13 from J; bases not matched to a gene: 14. The CDR3 contains 15 residues. The CDR3 loop reads CASSPGTSGLGEQYF. The DNA for the CDR3 is TGTGCCAGCAGCCCCGGGACTAGCGGCCTGGGGGAGCAGTACTTC.

This clonotype was seen many times. The CDR3: CASSLDRGNEQYF. The CDR3 DNA sequence: TGTGCCAGCAGCTTAGACAGGGGGAACGAGCAGTACTTC. The genes are TRBV11-2 and TRBJ2-7, with 7 bases lining up with TRBD1. Germline V lookup: CDR1 SGHAT, CDR2 FQNNGV. V shed 0 bases, J shed 5 bases, and the junction held 1 base outside the gene matches. This CDR3 contains 13 residues. Together with reference TRBV11-2 and TRBJ2-7, the CDR3 gives the full variable domain: EAGVAQSPRYKIIEKRQSVAFWCNPISGHATLYWYQQILGQGPKLLIQFQNNGVVDDSQLPKDRFSAERLKGVDSTLKIQPAKLEDSAVYLCASSLDRGNEQYFGPGTRLTVT.

This clonotype occurred many times. The rearrangement uses TRBV4-3 and TRBJ1-2, with no clear D. Germline lookup yields CDR1 LGHNA and CDR2 YSLEER. This CDR3 contains 14 residues. V was pared by 0 bases and J by 1 base, with 6 bases between. CDR3 in amino acids: CASSQDIVNYGYTF. For the CDR3, the DNA is TGCGCCAGCAGCCAAGATATAGTTAACTATGGCTACACCTTC.

Comments on this clonotype: A much larger clone differs by one base, so this may be a read error. The rearrangement links TRBV20-1 to TRBJ2-7; possibly TRBD1 for D (6 bases). The last part of the DNA fits TRBJ2-5 better; the J call may be wrong. Germline lookup yields CDR1 DFQATT and CDR2 SNEGSKA (reference sequence). This CDR3 has 13 residues. The CDR3 nucleotides are TGCAGTACCCCGACAGGAACAAGAGAGACCCAGTACTTC. It codes for CSTPTGTRETQYF.

This clonotype has ten or more counts. CDR3 sequence (DNA): TGTGCCAGCAGTGCCCATCCGGACGGGAAAGAGACCCAGTACTTC. Translation gives CASSAHPDGKETQYF. The chain has TRBV25-1 and TRBJ2-5, with a tentative D call TRBD2 (5 bases). The germline gives CDR1 MGHDK, CDR2 SYGVNS. The CDR3 spans 15 residues. V was clipped by 4 bases and J by 3 bases, with 15 bases between them.

Many counts were recorded for this clonotype. The V gene is TRBV20-1, the J gene TRBJ1-2; D not resolved. The V gene lost 2 bases and the J gene lost 5 bases, with 12 bases spanning the gap. Germline V lookup: CDR1 DFQATT, CDR2 SNEGSKA (reference sequence). This CDR3 is 13 amino acids long. Here the CDR3 reads CSARYPGDYGYTF. CDR3 coding DNA: TGCAGTGCTAGATATCCGGGAGATTATGGCTACACCTTC.

Of note for this clonotype: A junction end diverges from the germline sequence, so it may reflect a read error. This chain connects TRBV2 to TRBJ1-4; 7 nucleotides align to TRBD1. Germline loops: CDR1 SNHLY, CDR2 FYNNEI. This CDR3 contains 14 residues. The CDR3: CAGRAGQSNEKLFF. The CDR3 nucleotides read TGTGCCGGCAGGGCGGGACAGTCTAATGAAAAACTGTTTTTT.

This clonotype was seen many times. The V gene is TRBV7-2, the J gene TRBJ2-1; 10 nucleotides line up with TRBD2. CDR1 is SGHTA and CDR2 is FQGNSA in the germline V gene. Trimming at V came to 1 base and at J to 9 bases, leaving 9 bases not matched to a gene. The CDR3 runs to 16 residues. The CDR3 spells CASSLVSSGGAGEQFF. In DNA form, the CDR3 reads TGTGCCAGCAGCTTAGTATCTAGCGGGGGAGCAGGTGAGCAGTTCTTC.